This TCR beta chain was profiled in a study of blood T cell repertoires in COVID-19. At the level of the study: Specimens from acute and convalescent COVID-19 originated in the United States, Italy and Spain. Sample material is recorded as cDNA or gDNA derived from T cells, B-cell-depleted T cells, or PBMCs.

This clone was seen once. Unmatched junction bases numbered 9, after V lost 3 bases and J lost 3 bases. The CDR3 runs 16 residues. Germline CDR1 is SQVTM and CDR2 is ANQGSEA. In the authors' workflow: From reference gene primer amplification, estimates of nucleated cell counts were derived. Sequencing was performed with immunoSEQ multiplex PCR; in TCRdb, only in-frame clones are kept and a portion is missing. V, J and clone size derive from that table, while D and trimming were established from the DNA sequence. The sample includes just over 85,000 clones, nearly 90% of them seen just once. The rearrangement links TRBV29-1 to TRBJ2-3; 10 bases align to TRBD2. The specimen sequenced was peripheral blood. This clonotype was obtained from a man aged 50 to 59 with acute or convalescent COVID-19. CDR3 amino acids: CSVDSIRAGGTDTQYF. The DNA of the CDR3 is TGCAGCGTTGACTCTATCCGAGCGGGGGGGACAGATACGCAGTATTTT.